This T cell receptor beta chain was observed in a study of cytomegalovirus exposure and HLA in healthy donors. 60 Vbeta and 13 Jbeta primers were used in PCR. The protocol was immunoSEQ multiplex PCR, while the TCRdb copy is restricted to in-frame clones and leaves out a portion. Of over 130,000 clones in the sample, 79% were seen once. In its sample, this clone was seen a few times. The V gene lost 6 bases and the J gene lost 2 bases, with 14 bases spanning the gap. Per the germline V gene, CDR1 is MNHEY and CDR2 is SVGAGI. CDR3 length: 15 amino acids. Sequencing used PBMCs. This receptor was identified in a human donor in good health. The genes are TRBV6-5 and TRBJ1-3, with D possibly TRBD1 on 5 matching bases. Here the CDR3 reads CASSRRLDTGNTIYF. CDR3 DNA sequence: TGTGCCAGCAGCCGGCGACTGGACACTGGAAACACCATATATTTT.